The source of this TCR beta chain is a study of cytomegalovirus exposure and HLA in healthy donors. Study findings and constraints: The study designated over 150 TCR beta chains cytomegalovirus-associated. Evidence from a later analysis indicated that most CMV-associated TCR beta chains looked HLA-restricted. A reported reduction in N-insertions relative to the roughly 670-donor mean was seen in an Asian-associated ancestry cluster in a later analysis.

This donor's file did not include a recorded CMV serostatus. Trimming removed 5 bases from V and 1 base from J; junction bases left unmatched: 7. Germline CDR1 reads MNHEY; CDR2 reads SVGAGI. CDR3 length: 15 amino acids. This clone has only a few counts. Its antigen is still unknown. The primer mix had 60 Vbeta and 13 Jbeta primers. Generated by immunoSEQ multiplex PCR, the TCRdb table keeps only in-frame clones and is missing some. The sample includes approximately 200,000 clones, more than 70% of them seen just once. The chain joins TRBV6-5 to TRBJ2-7, with TRBD2 matching 8 bases. The receptor's source is a human donor in good health. The material sequenced was PBMCs. Here the CDR3 DNA reads TGTGCCAGCAGTAACGGACTAGCTGGATCCTACGAGCAGTACTTC. This gives the protein CASSNGLAGSYEQYF.